These 25 T cell receptor beta chains were sequenced from one sample in a study of blood T cell repertoires in COVID-19. Measured with immunoSEQ multiplex PCR; TCRdb has only the in-frame clones, and not every one. The table includes 15,000 or so clones, around 94% detected once. Source material: peripheral blood. The receptor source for this set is a human donor with active COVID-19. The donor label of this sample is uncertain.

The chain joins TRBV6-2 or TRBV6-3 to TRBJ1-6, with 7 positions matching TRBD1. CDR3 length: 15 amino acids. Germline V CDR1 and CDR2: MNHEY, SVGEGT. V was pared by 6 bases and J by 7 bases, with 9 bases of the junction left unmatched. The CDR3 DNA reads TGTGCCAGCAGCGAACCGGGACAGTCGAATTCACCCCTCCACTTT. This sequence encodes CASSEPGQSNSPLHF.

This clone was detected only once. The V and J genes are TRBV2 and TRBJ2-1, with D hard to call. Trimming stripped 2 bases from V and 6 bases from J, with 8 bases between. The CDR3 consists of 13 residues. CDR1 and CDR2 (germline): SNHLY, FYNNEI. DNA of the CDR3: TGTGCCAGCAGTGAATATTTGGCCAATGAGCAGTTCTTC. This encodes CASSEYLANEQFF.

V usage is TRBV12-5 and J usage is TRBJ2-5; D perhaps matches TRBD1 (5 bases). CDR3 size: 17 residues. Between the trimmed V and J ends, which lost 2 bases and 4 bases, there was a span of 20 bases. The germline CDR1 and CDR2 sequences are LGHNT and FRNRAP. The CDR3 sequence: CASGLPTVPVAPETQYF. The CDR3 DNA reads as TGTGCTAGTGGTTTGCCGACAGTCCCGGTGGCCCCAGAGACCCAGTACTTC.

V and J are TRBV28 and TRBJ2-1, with 11 bases aligning to TRBD2. J lost 1 base, V lost 7 bases, and 3 bases had no gene match. Germline V CDR1 and CDR2: MDHEN, SYDVKM. The CDR3 is 15 residues long. The chain's CDR3 is CASTLAGGSYNEQFF. The DNA of the CDR3 is TGTGCCAGCACTCTAGCGGGAGGATCCTACAATGAGCAGTTCTTC.

This chain uses TRBV19 with TRBJ1-5; maybe TRBD1 (5 bases). Trimming removed 7 bases at V and 4 bases at J, with 14 bases between. CDR3 size: 14 residues. Germline CDR1 and CDR2: LNHDA and SQIVND (reference sequence). The CDR3 sequence is CASNGGRANQPQHF. CDR3 bases: TGTGCCAGTAACGGGGGAAGGGCTAATCAGCCCCAGCATTTT.

The V and J genes are TRBV7-9 and TRBJ2-5; D possibly corresponds to TRBD1 (5 bases). V shed 1 base and J shed 5 bases, with 14 bases lying between them. Germline V gene lookup returns CDR1 SEHNR and CDR2 FQNEAQ (reference sequence). The CDR3 is 15 amino acids. CDR3 sequence (DNA): TGTGCCAGCAGCTTAGGGGCAGGGTGGCGGGAGACCCAGTACTTC. This translates into CASSLGAGWRETQYF.

The CDR3 DNA follows: TGTGCCTGGACTATCTCCGGCACAGATACGCAGTATTTT. Translated, it gives CAWTISGTDTQYF. This rearrangement joins TRBV30 to TRBJ2-3; the D is unclear. Per germline, CDR1 GTSNPN and CDR2 SVGIG (reference sequence). CDR3 length: 13 residues. The V and J ends lost 4 bases and 1 base respectively, with 9 bases between them.

This rearrangement joins TRBV20-1 to TRBJ1-2; D is ambiguous. The ends were cut back, 6 bases at V and 3 bases at J, with 8 bases in the middle. The CDR3 contains 11 residues. Germline CDR1 DFQATT, CDR2 SNEGSKA (reference sequence). The CDR3 region is CSANADYGYTF. The CDR3 DNA reads as TGCAGTGCCAACGCGGACTATGGCTACACCTTC.

The chain combines TRBV5-1 with TRBJ1-2; the D gene is possibly TRBD1 (5 bases). The CDR3 consists of 15 residues. V was shortened by 2 bases and J by 2 bases, with 13 bases between the two germline ends. Germline V gene lookup returns CDR1 SGHRS and CDR2 YFSETQ. CDR3: CASSFGAGSNYGYTF. The DNA of the CDR3 is TGCGCCAGCAGCTTCGGGGCGGGGAGCAACTATGGCTACACCTTC.

V is TRBV20-1 and J is TRBJ2-1, with TRBD2 as a possible D gene (5 bases). Trimming took off 3 bases at V and 4 bases at J, with 19 bases between the two ends. CDR1 is DFQATT and CDR2 is SNEGSKA in the germline V gene (reference sequence). The CDR3 is made up of 16 amino acids. The CDR3 DNA reads as TGCAGTGCTAGTACCCCCGAGGTGCGGACTTACAATGAGCAGTTCTTC. Translation: CSASTPEVRTYNEQFF.

This clone was recorded only once. The rearrangement joins TRBV12-3 or TRBV12-4 to TRBJ1-1; D may be TRBD1 (6 bases). V lost 5 bases and J 7 bases, leaving 11 bases between the germline ends. The length of the CDR3 is 12 residues. The CDR3 loop is CASSQQGFEAFF. CDR3 DNA: TGTGCCAGCAGTCAACAGGGATTTGAAGCTTTCTTT.

The chain uses TRBV6-5 and TRBJ2-2, with TRBD2 matching over 8 bases. This CDR3 is built from 14 residues. V lost 2 bases to trimming and J lost 8 bases; unmatched junction nucleotides: 4. Per germline, CDR1 MNHEY and CDR2 SVGAGI. CDR3 region: CASSYPGGAGELFF. DNA of the CDR3: TGTGCCAGCAGTTACCCGGGAGGGGCGGGGGAGCTGTTTTTT.

V is TRBV30 and J is TRBJ1-2; D is ambiguous. V was trimmed by 2 bases and J by 1 base, leaving 8 bases between them. Germline V gene data show CDR1 as GTSNPN and CDR2 as SVGIG (reference sequence). The CDR3 extends over 13 amino acids. DNA of the CDR3: TGTGCCTGGAGTTACAGCCGTAACTATGGCTACACCTTC. Translating gives CAWSYSRNYGYTF.

The V gene is TRBV27, the J gene TRBJ2-1; 9 nucleotides align to TRBD1. V was clipped by 10 bases and J by 1 base; unmatched bases: 8. The CDR3 totals 15 residues. CDR1 and CDR2 from the germline V gene are MNHEY and SMNVEV (reference sequence). CDR3 protein: CATYKQGASYNEQFF. CDR3 bases: TGTGCCACCTATAAACAGGGGGCGTCCTACAATGAGCAGTTCTTC.

The chain combines TRBV6-5 with TRBJ2-3, with 10 nucleotides matching TRBD2. Unmatched junction bases numbered 3, after V lost 5 bases and J lost 1 base. This CDR3 is built from 15 residues. Germline lookup yields CDR1 MNHEY and CDR2 SVGAGI. CDR3 nucleotides: TGTGCCAGCAGTCCCGGGACTAGCGGCACAGATACGCAGTATTTT. Protein sequence: CASSPGTSGTDTQYF.

The J gene is TRBJ2-7, the V gene TRBV27, with 7 bases that match TRBD1. The length of the CDR3 is 13 residues. Germline V CDR1 and CDR2: MNHEY, SMNVEV (reference sequence). V was clipped by 6 bases and J by 4 bases; unmatched bases: 6. The CDR3 loop is CASRWQGEYEQYF. The CDR3 DNA reads TGTGCCAGCAGGTGGCAGGGGGAATACGAGCAGTACTTC.

V and J are TRBV6-5 and TRBJ1-2; tentatively, D is TRBD1 (6 bases). This CDR3 region has 13 residues. CDR1 and CDR2 (germline): MNHEY, SVGAGI. Deletions cut 6 bases from V and 5 bases from J, with 13 bases between. The CDR3 coding sequence is TGTGCCAGCAGCCGGGCAGGGGCTTATGGCTACACCTTC. Translating gives CASSRAGAYGYTF.

In its sample, this clone was seen once. This chain joins TRBV11-2 and TRBJ2-4, with D unclear. Per the germline V gene, CDR1 is SGHAT and CDR2 is FQNNGV. V shed 5 bases and J shed 9 bases, with 14 bases lying between them. The CDR3 is 13 amino acids. The CDR3 here is CASSPDRVGIQYF. In DNA, the CDR3 is TGTGCCAGCAGCCCTGACCGGGTGGGCATTCAGTACTTC.

V and J are TRBV30 and TRBJ1-4; maybe TRBD1 (6 bases). Germline lookup yields CDR1 GTSNPN and CDR2 SVGIG (reference sequence). Deletions cut 0 bases from V and 8 bases from J, with 13 bases between. There are 14 residues in the CDR3. CDR3: CAWSVGGAGEKLFF. In DNA, the CDR3 is TGTGCCTGGAGTGTAGGGGGGGCCGGGGAAAAACTGTTTTTT.

V and J are TRBV7-2 and TRBJ2-3; perhaps TRBD1 as D (5 bases). CDR1 is SGHTA, CDR2 FQGNSA, per germline. The CDR3 consists of 15 residues. V was clipped by 4 bases and J by 1 base, with 12 bases between them. For the CDR3, the DNA is TGTGCCAGCAGCTCATCCGGACACGGCACAGATACGCAGTATTTT. It specifies CASSSSGHGTDTQYF.

This clone was counted once. V gene TRBV28 combines with J gene TRBJ2-3; TRBD1 matches at 8 bases. Germline V gene data show CDR1 as MDHEN and CDR2 as SYDVKM. The CDR3 is made up of 16 amino acids. The V gene end was trimmed by 1 base and the J gene end by 4 bases; junction bases not matched to a gene: 7. CDR3 region: CASSLYATGVADTQYF. Here the CDR3 DNA reads TGTGCCAGCAGTTTATACGCGACAGGGGTCGCAGATACGCAGTATTTT.

The V call is TRBV7-6, the J call TRBJ1-5; possible D gene TRBD1, 6 bases. Germline loops: CDR1 SGHVS, CDR2 FNYEAQ. V was clipped by 5 bases and J by 0 bases, with 14 bases between them. The length of the CDR3 is 16 residues. CDR3 nucleotide sequence: TGTGCCAGCAGCATGGACAGCTCTTATAGCAATCAGCCCCAGCATTTT. The encoded protein is CASSMDSSYSNQPQHF.

The chain combines TRBV4-1 with TRBJ2-7, with D possibly being TRBD1 (6 bases). Germline V lookup: CDR1 MGHRA, CDR2 YSYEKL. V lost 1 base, J lost 0 bases, and 7 bases lay in between. The CDR3 contains 14 residues. CDR3 nucleotide sequence: TGCGCCAGCAGCCAAGCACAGGGCTCCTACGAGCAGTACTTC. Translation gives CASSQAQGSYEQYF.

This sequence joins TRBV24-1 and TRBJ1-5; 7 bases match TRBD1. The junction had 3 bases not matched to a gene; V was cut back by 3 bases and J by 2 bases. The length of the CDR3 is 15 residues. CDR1 KGHDR and CDR2 SFDVKD come from the germline V gene. In DNA form, the CDR3 reads TGTGCCACCAGTGATGCCACAGGGGGCAATCAGCCCCAGCATTTT. This sequence encodes CATSDATGGNQPQHF.

This chain links TRBV19 with TRBJ2-7; 10 positions agree with TRBD1. Trimming at V came to 8 bases and at J to 2 bases, leaving 3 bases not matched to a gene. Germline-derived CDR1 and CDR2 are LNHDA and SQIVND (reference sequence). The CDR3 sequence is 13 residues long. CDR3 sequence (DNA): TGTGCCAGTGGACAGGGGGACACCTACGAGCAGTACTTC. Protein sequence: CASGQGDTYEQYF. Together with reference TRBV19 and TRBJ2-7, the CDR3 gives the full variable domain: DGGITQSPKYLFRKEGQNVTLSCEQNLNHDAMYWYRQDPGQGLRLIYYSQIVNDFQKGDIAEGYSVSREKKESFPLTVTSAQKNPTAFYLCASGQGDTYEQYFGPGTRLTVT.